One and the same sample provided the 4 T cell receptor beta chains below, sequenced in a study of neoadjuvant anti-PD-1 for oral cavity cancer. This sample's time point: after neoadjuvant nivolumab, at surgical resection. Libraries were prepared by immunoSEQ multiplex PCR; TCRdb keeps only in-frame clonotypes and omits some of them. The sample consists of 37,000 or so clones, 30% to 40% of them appearing once. This sample comprised tumor tissue, obtained after nivolumab (anti-PD-1) treatment. The receptor set was obtained from a person aged 35-79 years with oral cavity squamous cell carcinoma.

This clone came up a few times. The chain recombines TRBV19 with TRBJ2-2; TRBD1 agrees at 8 bases. Per the germline V gene, CDR1 is LNHDA and CDR2 is SQIVND (reference sequence). This CDR3 region has 13 residues. After removal of 10 bases from V and 7 bases from J, the junction contained 8 bases not matched to a gene. CDR3 sequence (DNA): TGTGCCACCCAGGGGGCCTCGGGCGGGGAGCTGTTTTTT. Translating gives CATQGASGGELFF.

The chain carries TRBV6-4 and TRBJ1-2, with 7 positions matching TRBD1. Germline CDR1 MRHNA, CDR2 SNTAGT. J gave up 6 bases and V 0 bases, and 1 base lay outside the gene matches. The CDR3 spans 13 residues. This CDR3 reads CASSDSTGNGYTF. The CDR3 DNA sequence: TGTGCCAGCAGTGACTCGACAGGGAATGGCTACACCTTC.

This clone appeared a few times. J is TRBJ1-4 and V is TRBV5-4; D remains unclear. V shed 1 base and J shed 5 bases, with 6 bases lying between them. The CDR3 covers 13 residues. In germline, CDR1 is SGHNT, CDR2 YYREEE (reference sequence). The CDR3 coding sequence is TGTGCCAGCAGCTTGCGAAGGAATGAAAAACTGTTTTTT. The encoded protein is CASSLRRNEKLFF.

V is TRBV7-7 and J is TRBJ1-3, with D possibly being TRBD1 (5 bases). This CDR3 spans 15 amino acids. With 1 base removed from V and 3 bases from J, the gap between germline ends came to 10 bases. Germline V gene sequence: CDR1 SSHAT, CDR2 FNYEAQ (reference sequence). The CDR3 DNA reads as TGTGCCAGCAGCTTAGGCGGCCAGGGTGGAAACACCATATATTTT. This encodes CASSLGGQGGNTIYF.